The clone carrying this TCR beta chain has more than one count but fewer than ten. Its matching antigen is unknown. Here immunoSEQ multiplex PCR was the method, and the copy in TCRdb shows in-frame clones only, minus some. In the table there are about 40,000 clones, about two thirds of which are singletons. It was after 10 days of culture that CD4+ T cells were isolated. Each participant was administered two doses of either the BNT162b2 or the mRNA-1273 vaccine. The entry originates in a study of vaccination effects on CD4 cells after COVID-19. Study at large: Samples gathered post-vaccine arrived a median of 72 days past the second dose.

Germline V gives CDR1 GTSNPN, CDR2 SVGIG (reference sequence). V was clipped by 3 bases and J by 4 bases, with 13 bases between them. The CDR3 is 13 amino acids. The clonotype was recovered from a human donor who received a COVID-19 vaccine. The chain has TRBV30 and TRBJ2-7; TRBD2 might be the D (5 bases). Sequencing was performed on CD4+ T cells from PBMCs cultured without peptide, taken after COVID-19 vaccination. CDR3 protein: CAWRTTGRYEQYF. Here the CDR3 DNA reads TGTGCCTGGAGAACTACGGGAAGGTACGAGCAGTACTTC. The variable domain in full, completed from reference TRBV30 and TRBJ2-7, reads SQTIHQWPATLVQPVGSPLSLECTVEGTSNPNLYWYRQAAGRGLQLLFYSVGIGQISSEVPQNLSASRPQDRQFILSSKKLLLSDSGFYLCAWRTTGRYEQYFGPGTRLTVT.